These T cell receptor beta chains were read from a single sample in a study of T cell repertoires in cytomegalovirus infection. Their recognized antigens are unknown. MiXCR, run by TCRdb on the reads, gives a single entry per CDR3 protein. The sample lists approximately 73,000 distinct CDR3 sequences, around 42% occurring once. The sequencing used CD8+ T cells from cultured PBMCs, collected from culture after CMV antigen stimulation. The source is a human donor in good health (CMV status not recorded). Some clones in this sample may be carry-over from other donors' samples. Both conserved end residues are part of each CDR3. The D gene is left open where the match is weak. Clone size is stated in some rows and not others, as once, few, many or a class when expanded.

d_call clone_size j_call v_call cdr3_aa cdr3_nt
TRBD1 - TRBJ1-5 TRBV4-1 CASSPWDRGNQPQHF TGCGCCAGCAGCCCCTGGGACAGGGGGAATCAGCCCCAGCATTTT
- few TRBJ2-7 TRBV29-1 CSVENDRGSDYEQYF TGCAGCGTTGAAAATGATCGGGGAAGCGACTACGAGCAGTACTTC
- - TRBJ2-5 TRBV27 CASSLSQGQETQYF TGTGCCAGCAGTTTATCGCAAGGACAAGAGACCCAGTACTTC
- few TRBJ2-7 TRBV19 CASSATEHYEQYF TGTGCCAGTAGTGCGACAGAGCACTACGAGCAGTACTTC
- - TRBJ2-7 TRBV2 CASSERQAYEQYF TGTGCCAGCAGTGAAAGGCAGGCCTACGAGCAGTACTTC
- - TRBJ1-3 TRBV25-1 CASSDDSSGNTIYF TGTGCCAGCAGCGACGACAGCTCTGGAAACACCATATATTTT
- - TRBJ2-7 TRBV19 CASSFRIGNYEQYF TGTGCCAGTAGTTTCAGAATCGGGAATTACGAGCAGTACTTC
- - TRBJ1-1 TRBV12-3/TRBV12-4 CASSFLPGTEAFF TGTGCCAGCAGTTTTTTACCGGGGACTGAAGCTTTCTTT
TRBD2 few TRBJ2-1 TRBV11-2 CASSSTGGAYNEQFF TGTGCCAGCAGCTCCACGGGGGGGGCCTACAATGAGCAGTTCTTC
- once TRBJ2-3 TRBV7-8 CASSLAGGTNTDTQYF TGTGCCAGCAGCTTAGCGGGGGGAACTAACACAGATACGCAGTATTTT
TRBD1 few TRBJ2-1 TRBV5-6 CASIMTGGDYNEQFF TGTGCCAGCATCATGACAGGGGGGGACTACAATGAGCAGTTCTTC
- - TRBJ2-7 TRBV4-1 CASSQAGTYEQYF TGCGCCAGCAGCCAAGCGGGCACCTACGAGCAGTACTTC
- many TRBJ2-7 TRBV7-3 CASSLVGPDGEQYF TGTGCCAGCAGCTTAGTGGGGCCCGACGGGGAGCAGTACTTC
- - TRBJ1-1 TRBV19 CASSISSASNEAFF TGTGCCAGTAGTATCTCGTCGGCATCTAATGAAGCTTTCTTT
- - TRBJ2-7 TRBV15 CATSSRGVRPAWDEQYF TGTGCCACCAGCAGCCGGGGAGTCCGCCCCGCTTGGGACGAGCAGTACTTC
- few TRBJ1-1 TRBV7-6 CASSLLAMNTEAFF TGTGCCAGCAGCTTACTGGCGATGAACACTGAAGCTTTCTTT
- - TRBJ1-5 TRBV6-1 CASSEWWGNQPQHF TGTGCCAGCAGTGAATGGTGGGGAAATCAGCCCCAGCATTTT
- - TRBJ1-2 TRBV5-1 CASSSPDGPYGYTF TGCGCCAGCAGCTCGCCGGACGGACCCTATGGCTACACCTTC
- - TRBJ2-3 TRBV5-5 CASGGGRPVSTDTQYF TGTGCCAGCGGGGGGGGCCGACCCGTGAGCACAGATACGCAGTATTTT
TRBD1 - TRBJ1-2 TRBV12-3/TRBV12-4 CASSPSDRAGGYTF TGTGCCAGCAGTCCTTCGGACAGGGCCGGGGGCTACACCTTC
TRBD1 - TRBJ2-3 TRBV19 CASSIGTGGTDTQYF TGTGCCAGTAGTATAGGGACAGGGGGAACAGATACGCAGTATTTT
- - TRBJ2-1 TRBV7-3 CASSFLGGEQFF TGTGCCAGCAGCTTTCTAGGGGGTGAGCAGTTCTTC
- few TRBJ2-1 TRBV7-3 CASSREGFPFLEQFF TGTGCCAGCAGCCGCGAGGGTTTCCCCTTTCTCGAGCAGTTCTTC
TRBD2 - TRBJ2-1 TRBV12-3/TRBV12-4 CASSSSGGYGNEQFF TGTGCCAGCAGTTCCTCGGGGGGGTATGGCAATGAGCAGTTCTTC
TRBD1 - TRBJ1-1 TRBV20-1 CSARRQGSGTEAFF TGCAGTGCTAGGCGACAGGGTTCGGGGACTGAAGCTTTCTTT
TRBD1 few TRBJ2-1 TRBV28 CASSSIDRGADEQFF TGTGCCAGCAGTTCTATAGACAGGGGGGCCGATGAGCAGTTCTTC
TRBD1 - TRBJ2-5 TRBV7-8 CASSLTGGVETQYF TGTGCCAGCAGCTTGACAGGGGGCGTTGAGACCCAGTACTTC
TRBD2 once TRBJ2-1 TRBV7-2 CASSLVAGGRIEQFF TGTGCCAGCAGCTTAGTTGCGGGGGGGCGCATTGAGCAGTTCTTC
- many TRBJ2-7 TRBV2 CASRGRGYSYEQYF TGTGCCAGCAGGGGAAGGGGGTACTCCTACGAGCAGTACTTC
- few TRBJ2-7 TRBV12-3/TRBV12-4 CASSLEYWGRKSYEQYF TGTGCCAGCAGTTTAGAATATTGGGGCAGAAAATCCTACGAGCAGTACTTC
TRBD2 - TRBJ2-3 TRBV7-3 CASSSGTSESTDTQYF TGTGCCAGCAGCTCAGGGACTAGCGAGAGCACAGATACGCAGTATTTT
- few TRBJ2-5 TRBV4-1 CASSQEGGAFGRETQYF TGCGCCAGCAGCCAAGAAGGTGGGGCGTTCGGAAGAGAGACCCAGTACTTC
TRBD1 few TRBJ2-3 TRBV7-9 CASSPGPTGTGNTDTQYF TGTGCCAGCAGCCCAGGGCCTACCGGGACAGGGAACACAGATACGCAGTATTTT
- - TRBJ1-1 TRBV4-3 CASSQESGLLSMNTEAFF TGCGCCAGCAGCCAGGAGTCAGGGCTACTTTCTATGAACACTGAAGCTTTCTTT
- - TRBJ2-5 TRBV7-9 CASSFSSIIETQYF TGTGCCAGCAGCTTTTCGAGTATAATAGAGACCCAGTACTTC
- once TRBJ2-3 TRBV2 CASSIANTDTQYF TGTGCCAGCAGCATAGCTAACACAGATACGCAGTATTTT
- - TRBJ2-1 TRBV7-8 CASGPGHLFF TGTGCCAGCGGACCGGGACATTTGTTCTTC
- few TRBJ2-7 TRBV11-2 CASSLGGITYEQYF TGTGCCAGCAGCTTAGGGGGAATAACATACGAGCAGTACTTC
- many TRBJ2-5 TRBV11-2 CASSPAGTETQYF TGTGCCAGCAGCCCCGCCGGAACGGAGACCCAGTACTTC
- - TRBJ2-7 TRBV29-1 CSVWTTRGRGGYEQYF TGCAGCGTTTGGACAACCAGGGGGCGCGGGGGCTACGAGCAGTACTTC
- - TRBJ2-3 TRBV7-6 CARQGGSTDTQYF TGTGCCAGGCAAGGGGGTAGCACAGATACGCAGTATTTT
- - TRBJ2-7 TRBV7-8 CASSNRRVGDTTYEQYF TGTGCCAGCAGCAACCGTAGGGTCGGGGACACTACCTACGAGCAGTACTTC
- - TRBJ2-5 TRBV7-6 CASSLVRTVQETQYF TGTGCCAGCAGCTTAGTAAGGACAGTTCAAGAGACCCAGTACTTC
- - TRBJ1-4 TRBV4-2 CASSHPGIGEKLFF TGTGCCAGCAGCCATCCAGGGATTGGTGAAAAACTGTTTTTT
- - TRBJ2-7 TRBV7-9 CASSLGAGDLYEQYF TGTGCCAGCAGCTTAGGGGCTGGGGACCTCTACGAGCAGTACTTC
- - TRBJ2-7 TRBV7-8 CASSQGTPRDEAYF TGTGCCAGCAGTCAGGGGACTCCCCGGGACGAAGCTTACTTC
- many TRBJ1-2 TRBV7-2 CASSLGVGALGYTF TGTGCCAGCAGCTTAGGAGTGGGGGCTCTTGGCTACACCTTC